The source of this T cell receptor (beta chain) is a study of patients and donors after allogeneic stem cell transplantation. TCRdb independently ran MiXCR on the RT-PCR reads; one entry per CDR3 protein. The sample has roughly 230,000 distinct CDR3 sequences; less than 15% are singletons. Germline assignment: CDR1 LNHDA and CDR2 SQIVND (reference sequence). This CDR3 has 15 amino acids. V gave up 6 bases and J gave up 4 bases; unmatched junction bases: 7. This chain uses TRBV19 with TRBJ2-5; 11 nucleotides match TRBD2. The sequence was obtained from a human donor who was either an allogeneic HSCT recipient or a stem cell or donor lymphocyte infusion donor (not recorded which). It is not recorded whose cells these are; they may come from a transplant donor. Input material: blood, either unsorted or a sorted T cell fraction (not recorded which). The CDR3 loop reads CASSRLAGRGETQYF. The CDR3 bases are TGTGCCAGTAGCCGACTAGCGGGACGTGGAGAGACCCAGTACTTC.